This note documents a single T cell receptor beta chain sequence. This record belongs to a study of identical twins. There are 16 residues in the CDR3. J was trimmed by 6 bases and V by 3 bases; bases with no gene match: 12. In germline, CDR1 is MGHDK, CDR2 SYGVNS. TCRdb re-called the 5' RACE reads with MiXCR, one entry per CDR3 protein. The table records approximately 890,000 distinct CDR3 sequences, approximately 13% of them present only once. These data were also filed under a second study, of yellow fever vaccine responses in identical twins.

This TCR came from a woman under 30 in good health. Sequencing was done on a sample of PBMCs. This chain links TRBV25-1 with TRBJ2-5, with TRBD2 matching over 8 bases. DNA for the CDR3: TGTGCCAGCAGTGACGGGGGGGGGGCCCTGAGCAAGACCCAGTACTTC. Translation: CASSDGGGALSKTQYF. Supplemented by reference TRBV25-1 and TRBJ2-5, the full variable domain reads EADIYQTPRYLVIGTGKKITLECSQTMGHDKMYWYQQDPGMELHLIHYSYGVNSTEKGDLSSESTVSRIRTEHFPLTLESARPSHTSQYLCASSDGGGALSKTQYFGPGTRLLVL.